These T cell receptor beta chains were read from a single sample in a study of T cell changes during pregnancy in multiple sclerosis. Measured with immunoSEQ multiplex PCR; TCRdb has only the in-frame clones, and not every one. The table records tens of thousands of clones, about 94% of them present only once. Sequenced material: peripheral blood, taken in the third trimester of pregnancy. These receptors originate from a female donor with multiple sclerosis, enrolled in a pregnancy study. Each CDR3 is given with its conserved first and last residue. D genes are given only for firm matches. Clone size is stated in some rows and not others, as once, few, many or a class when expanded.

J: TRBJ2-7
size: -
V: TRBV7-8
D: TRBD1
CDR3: CASSPGGGYEQYF
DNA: TGTGCCAGCAGCCCAGGGGGCGGATACGAGCAGTACTTC

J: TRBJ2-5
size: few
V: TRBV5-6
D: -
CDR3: CASSFSLAETQYF
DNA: TGTGCCAGCAGCTTTTCACTAGCAGAGACCCAGTACTTC

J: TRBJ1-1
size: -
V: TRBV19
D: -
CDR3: CASSFSAGTEAFF
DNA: TGTGCCAGTAGTTTCTCGGCGGGGACTGAAGCTTTCTTT

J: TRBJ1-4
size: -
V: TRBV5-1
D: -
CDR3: CASSFRLVDGEKLFF
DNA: TGCGCCAGCAGCTTTCGACTGGTGGATGGGGAAAAACTGTTTTTT

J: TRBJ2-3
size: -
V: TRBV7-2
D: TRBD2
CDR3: CASSSQAGNTDTQYF
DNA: TGTGCCAGCAGCTCGCAAGCGGGGAACACAGATACGCAGTATTTT

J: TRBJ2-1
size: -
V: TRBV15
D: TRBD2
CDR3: CATSRSAAGVNEQFF
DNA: TGTGCCACCAGCAGATCGGCAGCGGGAGTCAATGAGCAGTTCTTC

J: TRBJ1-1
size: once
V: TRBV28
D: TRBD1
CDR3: CASSFPRTGKTEAFF
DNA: TGTGCCAGCAGTTTCCCACGGACAGGGAAGACTGAAGCTTTCTTT

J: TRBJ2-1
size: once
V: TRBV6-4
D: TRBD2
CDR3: CASSLAGGNEQFF
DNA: TGTGCCAGCAGTTTAGCGGGAGGCAATGAGCAGTTCTTC

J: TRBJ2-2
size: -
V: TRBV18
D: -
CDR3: CASSSPGGENTGELFF
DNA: TGTGCCAGCTCATCTCCGGGGGGCGAGAACACCGGGGAGCTGTTTTTT

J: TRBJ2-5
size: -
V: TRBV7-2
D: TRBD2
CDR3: CASSSSGGSETQYF
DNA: TGTGCCAGCTCTTCTAGCGGGGGCTCGGAGACCCAGTACTTC

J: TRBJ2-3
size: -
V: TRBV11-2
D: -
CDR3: CASSLQGPWTDTQYF
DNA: TGTGCCAGCAGCTTACAGGGCCCATGGACAGATACGCAGTATTTT

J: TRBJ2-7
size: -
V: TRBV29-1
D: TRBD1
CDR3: CSTRTGGKAYEQYF
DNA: TGCAGCACCCGAACAGGGGGCAAAGCCTACGAGCAGTACTTC

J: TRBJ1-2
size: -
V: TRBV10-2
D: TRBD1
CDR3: CASSRETGGNYGYTF
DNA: TGCGCCAGCAGTAGGGAGACAGGGGGCAACTATGGCTACACCTTC

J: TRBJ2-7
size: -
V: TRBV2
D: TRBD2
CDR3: CASSSLAGGVYEQYF
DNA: TGTGCCAGCAGTTCACTAGCGGGGGGTGTCTACGAGCAGTACTTC

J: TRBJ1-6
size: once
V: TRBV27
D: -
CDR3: CASTPLRDSYNSPLHF
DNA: TGTGCCAGCACCCCTCTCAGGGATTCCTATAATTCACCCCTCCACTTT

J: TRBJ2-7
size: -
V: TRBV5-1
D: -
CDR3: CASSPTGGSSYEQYF
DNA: TGCGCCAGCAGCCCCACCGGAGGGTCCTCCTACGAGCAGTACTTC

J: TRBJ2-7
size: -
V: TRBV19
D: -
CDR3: CASSIEQGGEQYF
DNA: TGTGCCAGTAGTATAGAACAGGGTGGCGAGCAGTACTTC

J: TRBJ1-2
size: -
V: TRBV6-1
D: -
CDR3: CASSRGAGYGYTF
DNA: TGTGCCAGCAGTCGGGGGGCAGGGTATGGCTACACCTTC

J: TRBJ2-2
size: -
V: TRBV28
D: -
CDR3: CASSPPSRVTGELFF
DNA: TGTGCCAGCAGTCCTCCATCCCGGGTCACCGGGGAGCTGTTTTTT

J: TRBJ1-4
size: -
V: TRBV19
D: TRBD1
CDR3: CASTTTGDGNEKLFF
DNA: TGTGCCAGTACCACAACAGGGGATGGGAATGAAAAACTGTTTTTT

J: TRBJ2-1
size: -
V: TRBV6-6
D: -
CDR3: CASSSPAGNGNNEQFF
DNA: TGTGCCAGCAGTTCCCCCGCCGGGAACGGAAACAATGAGCAGTTCTTC